This T cell receptor (beta chain) originates from a study of blood T cell repertoires in COVID-19. Whole-study context: The study drew acute and convalescent COVID-19 samples from the United States, Italy and Spain. PBMCs, B-cell-depleted T cells, or T cells were the source of the cDNA or gDNA that made up the material.

The CDR3 spans 16 residues. Per the germline V gene, CDR1 is SGHRS and CDR2 is YFSETQ. V lost 3 bases and J lost 5, with 20 bases in between. This clone was picked up one time. Assay: immunoSEQ multiplex PCR; the TCRdb copy retains only in-frame clones and omits some. The repertoire includes tens of thousands of clones, about 79% of them detected once, and 15% to 20% sits in the top ten. The specimen was peripheral blood. The receptor was derived from a human donor in a cohort sampled during active COVID-19. The J gene is TRBJ2-5, the V gene TRBV5-1; the D gene is possibly TRBD1 (5 bases). The CDR3, as DNA: TGCGCCAGCAGCTGGGGCTCCGACTCTAAAGGGGAGACCCAGTACTTC. This codes for CASSWGSDSKGETQYF.